This TCR beta chain was profiled in a study of OX40 agonist ivuxolimab in advanced cancers. Study-wide context: A diagnosis of hepatocellular carcinoma, melanoma, renal cell or head and neck cancer was present in dose-escalation patients. Whole-study findings and limits: More expanded clones were seen, on average, in CD8+ T cells than in CD4+.

This CDR3 comprises 14 residues. Germline CDR1 and CDR2: SGHRS and YFSETQ. Trimming took 4 bases from V and 3 from J, leaving 11 bases between them. TCRdb's copy holds only in-frame clones and misses some; the assay was immunoSEQ multiplex PCR. The sample has about 54,000 clones; 84% are singletons. Any history of autoimmune disease or systemic immunosuppression disqualified patients. Points on this clone: The antigen remains unidentified.

The sequencing here drew on CD4+ or CD8+ T cells sorted from blood, taken in a trial of the OX40 agonist ivuxolimab. This sequence originates from an adult with an advanced solid tumor such as melanoma, head and neck, liver or kidney cancer. This chain links TRBV5-1 with TRBJ2-1, with TRBD2 as a possible D gene (5 bases). DNA for the CDR3: TGCGCCAGCAGCGTGGACGGACTCTACAATGAGCAGTTCTTC. Its translation is CASSVDGLYNEQFF.